These 31 T cell receptor beta chains came from one sample sequenced in a study of cytomegalovirus exposure and HLA in healthy donors (TCRdb year 2017). Library construction relied on the immunoSEQ multiplex PCR assay. TCRdb stores this immuneACCESS table with in-frame sequences only. Part of the clones is absent; in the studies checked, under half of the shortfall reflects unresolved V genes, and no reason is known for the rest. The sample profile shows about 240,000 clones; around nine tenths of them were found once. Around 2.6% of the sample lies in the top ten. The source material was PBMCs. Every receptor here comes from a man aged 18-30 years in good health and CMV-seronegative.

The V call is TRBV29-1, the J call TRBJ2-3; 14 bases map to TRBD2. Germline-derived CDR1 and CDR2 are SQVTM and ANQGSEA. V was clipped by 5 bases and J by 5 bases; unmatched bases: 12. The CDR3 is 17 residues long. CDR3 residues: CSVTHTKGTSGRDTQYF. CDR3 DNA: TGCAGCGTTACACATACAAAAGGGACTAGCGGGAGAGATACGCAGTATTTT.

The gene calls are TRBV19 and TRBJ2-1; 10 nucleotides align to TRBD2. There are 15 residues in the CDR3. Germline lookup yields CDR1 LNHDA and CDR2 SQIVND (reference sequence). With 3 bases clipped from V and 5 bases from J, the junction kept 4 bases outside the gene matches. DNA for the CDR3: TGTGCCAGTAGTATGATAGCGGGGGGAGACAATGAGCAGTTCTTC. Translating gives CASSMIAGGDNEQFF.

V and J are TRBV29-1 and TRBJ1-6, with TRBD1 as a possible D gene (6 bases). V was trimmed by 6 bases and J by 8 bases, leaving 14 bases between them. The length of the CDR3 is 13 residues. Germline V gene lookup returns CDR1 SQVTM and CDR2 ANQGSEA. For the CDR3, the DNA is TGCAGCGTAGCAACCAGGGGAGATTCACCCCTCCACTTT. Its protein product is CSVATRGDSPLHF.

This chain connects TRBV7-9 to TRBJ1-1, with 7 bases that match TRBD1. Germline values: CDR1 SEHNR, CDR2 FQNEAQ (reference sequence). The CDR3 contains 16 residues. V lost 4 bases to trimming and J lost 4 bases; unmatched junction nucleotides: 12. The CDR3 region has the DNA TGTGCCAGCAGCTCGATGACAGGGACGGGTAGCACTGAAGCTTTCTTT. Translation: CASSSMTGTGSTEAFF.

The chain links TRBV13 to TRBJ2-4; 8 bases align to TRBD1. V lost 7 bases, J lost 5 bases, and 1 base stayed unmatched. Germline V lookup: CDR1 PRHDT, CDR2 FYEKMQ (reference sequence). This CDR3 contains 12 residues. The CDR3 spells CASTGQENIQYF. As DNA, the CDR3 is TGTGCCAGCACGGGACAGGAAAACATTCAGTACTTC.

V is TRBV7-2 and J is TRBJ2-7, with 11 nucleotides matching TRBD1. The CDR3 loop spans 15 amino acids. Germline V lookup: CDR1 SGHTA, CDR2 FQGNSA. J gave up 6 bases and V 5 bases, and 9 bases lay outside the gene matches. The CDR3 DNA reads TGTGCCAGCAGCCAGGACAGGGGGCTTCTGGGCGAGCAGTACTTC. Protein sequence: CASSQDRGLLGEQYF.

V and J are TRBV11-2 and TRBJ2-3, with 9 bases that match TRBD2. This CDR3 is built from 16 residues. CDR1 is SGHAT and CDR2 is FQNNGV in the germline V gene. V was pared by 8 bases and J by 3 bases, with 12 bases of the junction left unmatched. The CDR3 nucleotides are TGTGCCAGCGCAGCCGGAGCGGGGGGTAAAACAGATACGCAGTATTTT. Translating it yields CASAAGAGGKTDTQYF.

The chain combines TRBV27 with TRBJ1-2; TRBD1 might be the D (6 bases). There are 15 residues in the CDR3. Germline lookup yields CDR1 MNHEY and CDR2 SMNVEV (reference sequence). The germline V and J ends were trimmed by 8 bases and 4 bases, with 20 bases remaining between them. CDR3 residues: CASRNPKQGSYGYTF. The DNA of the CDR3 is TGTGCCAGCCGGAATCCAAAACAGGGTAGCTATGGCTACACCTTC.

The CDR3 loop reads CSVSRSVGPGEQYF. In nucleotides, the CDR3 is TGCAGCGTTTCCCGATCGGTCGGGCCAGGGGAGCAGTACTTC. The V and J genes are TRBV29-1 and TRBJ2-7; D is possibly TRBD1 (5 bases). This CDR3 is built from 14 residues. Trimming removed 5 bases at V and 7 bases at J, with 21 bases between. From germline, CDR1 is SQVTM and CDR2 ANQGSEA.

DNA of the CDR3: TGTGCCAGCAGCCTGGTGAGGGGGGGCGCTAGAGGCCCCTACGAGCAGTACTTC. Its translation: CASSLVRGGARGPYEQYF. The chain has TRBV11-2 and TRBJ2-7; a weak D match, TRBD2 (7 bases). The V end lost 5 bases, the J end lost 2 bases, and 25 bases lay between the germline ends. Germline values: CDR1 SGHAT, CDR2 FQNNGV. The CDR3 runs to 18 residues.

In its sample, this clone was seen once. The CDR3 is CATSSWGREQFF. CDR3 in DNA: TGTGCCACCAGCAGTTGGGGCCGGGAGCAGTTCTTC. The gene calls are TRBV15 and TRBJ2-1; D possibly corresponds to TRBD1 (5 bases). The V and J ends lost 3 bases and 10 bases respectively, with 10 bases between them. Looked up from germline, CDR1 is LNHNV and CDR2 is YYDKDF (reference sequence). The CDR3 contains 12 residues.

The chain employs TRBV2 and TRBJ1-2, with TRBD1 matching 7 bases. This CDR3 contains 13 residues. Germline lookup yields CDR1 SNHLY and CDR2 FYNNEI. V was clipped by 7 bases and J by 8 bases; unmatched bases: 10. DNA for the CDR3: TGTGCCAGCACATTCGGTCAGGGGGACGGCTACACCTTC. Its protein product is CASTFGQGDGYTF.

The chain carries TRBV19 and TRBJ2-2; 9 nucleotides line up with TRBD1. The CDR3 runs 17 residues. Germline assignment: CDR1 LNHDA and CDR2 SQIVND (reference sequence). V gave up 4 bases and J gave up 2 bases; unmatched junction bases: 8. Here the CDR3 reads CASSKGQGRGNTGELFF. The CDR3, as DNA: TGTGCCAGTAGTAAGGGACAGGGAAGGGGTAACACCGGGGAGCTGTTTTTT.

The chain uses TRBV11-2 and TRBJ1-6; no clear D. This CDR3 spans 18 amino acids. CDR1 and CDR2 from the germline V gene are SGHAT and FQNNGV. V gave up 0 bases and J gave up 5 bases, with 17 bases separating them. CDR3 amino acids: CASSLDIGSPTDNSPLHF. As DNA, the CDR3 is TGTGCCAGCAGCTTAGATATCGGGAGTCCTACTGATAATTCACCCCTCCACTTT.

The chain has TRBV6-1 and TRBJ2-7, with 10 positions matching TRBD1. This CDR3 is 17 amino acids long. Germline V gene data show CDR1 as MNHNS and CDR2 as SASEGT. Trimming took 0 bases from V and 4 from J; bases not matched to a gene: 9. CDR3 nucleotide sequence: TGTGCCAGCAGTGAAGCGGGATGGGGACAGGGGTGGTACGAGCAGTACTTC. The encoded protein is CASSEAGWGQGWYEQYF.

This clone came up a few times. The genes are TRBV5-1 and TRBJ2-7; 9 bases map to TRBD1. V lost 0 bases and J lost 7; bases outside the gene matches: 5. This CDR3 contains 14 residues. CDR1 SGHRS and CDR2 YFSETQ come from the germline V gene. CDR3 DNA sequence: TGCGCCAGCAGCTTGGTGGGACAGGGTATGGAGCAGTACTTC. The encoded protein is CASSLVGQGMEQYF.

V usage is TRBV2 and J usage is TRBJ1-5; D may be TRBD1 (5 bases). Germline-derived CDR1 and CDR2 are SNHLY and FYNNEI. The CDR3 has 15 amino acids. V lost 7 bases and J lost 4, with 17 bases in between. The CDR3 reads CASNSLGGGNQPQHF. CDR3 nucleotide sequence: TGTGCCAGCAACTCCCTTGGGGGGGGTAATCAGCCCCAGCATTTT.

The chain couples TRBV18 to TRBJ2-7; 7 bases align to TRBD1. Losses at the gene ends were 5 bases for V and 2 bases for J; bases not matched to a gene: 6. This CDR3 is built from 14 residues. Germline values: CDR1 KGHSH, CDR2 LQKENI. In DNA, the CDR3 is TGTGCCAGCTCAGAACAGGGGAACCCCTACGAGCAGTACTTC. Translation gives CASSEQGNPYEQYF.

The V gene is TRBV5-1, the J gene TRBJ1-2, with 7 bases fitting TRBD1. This CDR3 is built from 16 residues. Germline V gene data show CDR1 as SGHRS and CDR2 as YFSETQ. The V and J ends lost 4 bases and 2 bases, in that order; junction bases with no gene match: 11. The CDR3 DNA is TGCGCCAGCAGCCCCAGGACAGGCCTTCTAAACTATGGCTACACCTTC. Translation gives CASSPRTGLLNYGYTF.

The J gene is TRBJ2-1, the V gene TRBV7-8; TRBD2 aligns across 11 bases. Germline V lookup: CDR1 SGHVS, CDR2 FQNEAQ. Trimming cost V 1 base and J 10 bases; bases outside gene matches: 18. This CDR3 spans 19 amino acids. CDR3 amino acids: CASSLVALGGLLAGAEQFF. The DNA of the CDR3 is TGTGCCAGCAGCTTAGTGGCCCTAGGGGGCTTACTAGCGGGGGCAGAGCAGTTCTTC.

The J gene is TRBJ2-7, the V gene TRBV6-5, with 9 bases lining up with TRBD2. V lost 8 bases to trimming and J lost 3 bases; unmatched junction nucleotides: 11. Germline CDR1 and CDR2: MNHEY and SVGAGI. This CDR3 spans 15 amino acids. The CDR3 bases are TGTGCCAGCTCCCACCGACTAGCGGCAGACTACGAGCAGTACTTC. The encoded protein is CASSHRLAADYEQYF.

J is TRBJ2-1 and V is TRBV4-3; 8 bases map to TRBD2. This CDR3 is built from 13 residues. V was clipped by 0 bases and J by 10 bases; unmatched bases: 2. Germline V gene sequence: CDR1 LGHNA, CDR2 YSLEER. CDR3 amino acids: CASSQERLAEQFF. CDR3 DNA: TGCGCCAGCAGCCAAGAGAGACTAGCGGAGCAGTTCTTC.

The rearrangement uses TRBV5-1 and TRBJ2-2, with a possible D match to TRBD1 (6 bases). Germline CDR1 and CDR2: SGHRS and YFSETQ. The V end was cut by 4 bases, the J end by 4 bases, with 20 bases between. The CDR3 extends over 17 amino acids. The CDR3 DNA reads TGCGCCAGCAGCACGGGAATCACAGGGTTCGCCACCGGGGAGCTGTTTTTT. Protein sequence: CASSTGITGFATGELFF. The complete variable domain, with remaining parts taken from reference TRBV5-1 and TRBJ2-2, reads KAGVTQTPRYLIKTRGQQVTLSCSPISGHRSVSWYQQTPGQGLQFLFEYFSETQRNKGNFPGRFSGRQFSNSRSEMNVSTLELGDSALYLCASSTGITGFATGELFFGEGSRLTVL.

The V and J genes are TRBV5-1 and TRBJ2-7; 7 nucleotides align to TRBD1. CDR1 SGHRS and CDR2 YFSETQ come from the germline V gene. The trim removed 3 bases at V and 2 bases at J, leaving 5 bases unmatched. CDR3 length equals 14 residues. The CDR3 loop reads CASSWETGPYEQYF. The CDR3 region has the DNA TGCGCCAGCAGCTGGGAGACAGGGCCCTACGAGCAGTACTTC.

The chain links TRBV6-5 to TRBJ1-1; D call uncertain. CDR1 and CDR2 (germline): MNHEY, SVGAGI. The V and J ends lost 0 bases and 3 bases respectively, with 14 bases between them. There are 16 residues in the CDR3. The DNA for the CDR3 is TGTGCCAGCAGTTACTCGAATGTTCGAGTGGACACTGAAGCTTTCTTT. This encodes CASSYSNVRVDTEAFF.

V and J are TRBV4-1 and TRBJ2-3, with 7 nucleotides matching TRBD1. J lost 3 bases, V lost 4 bases, and 7 bases had no gene match. Germline V gene sequence: CDR1 MGHRA, CDR2 YSYEKL. The CDR3 runs 15 residues. The CDR3 loop is CASSLRTGWTDTQYF. The CDR3 DNA follows: TGCGCCAGCAGCCTACGGACAGGATGGACAGATACGCAGTATTTT.

The chain couples TRBV6-6 to TRBJ2-7, with 8 bases aligning to TRBD2. Germline V lookup: CDR1 MNHNY, CDR2 SVGAGI (reference sequence). Trimming cost V 2 bases and J 2 bases; bases outside gene matches: 2. The CDR3 is 14 amino acids. The CDR3 DNA reads as TGTGCCAGCAGTTACGGAGCGGGGGCCTACGAGCAGTACTTC. Encoded protein: CASSYGAGAYEQYF.

This chain connects TRBV7-9 to TRBJ2-1, with D possibly being TRBD2 (7 bases). This CDR3 spans 14 amino acids. Germline CDR1 SEHNR, CDR2 FQNEAQ (reference sequence). V was cut by 3 bases and J by 7 bases, with 13 bases left in between. The CDR3 sequence: CASSFSGGRNEQFF. The CDR3 DNA follows: TGTGCCAGCAGCTTCTCGGGGGGCAGAAATGAGCAGTTCTTC.

This clone is a singleton in its sample. The chain employs TRBV28 and TRBJ2-3; the match to TRBD2 covers 10 bases. CDR3 size: 16 residues. The germline V gene has CDR1 MDHEN and CDR2 SYDVKM. Here the CDR3 reads CSSAERGGTSTDTQYF. The DNA of the CDR3 is TGTTCGTCTGCGGAGCGGGGGGGAACTAGCACAGATACGCAGTATTTT.

The rearrangement uses TRBV5-4 and TRBJ2-7; 8 nucleotides agree with TRBD2. V lost 3 bases to trimming and J lost 5 bases; unmatched junction nucleotides: 7. Germline V lookup: CDR1 SGHNT, CDR2 YYREEE (reference sequence). The CDR3 loop spans 14 amino acids. The CDR3 spells CASSSRGDINEQYF. CDR3 sequence (DNA): TGTGCCAGCAGCTCGCGGGGGGATATAAACGAGCAGTACTTC.

V is TRBV5-4 and J is TRBJ1-2, with D possibly being TRBD1 (6 bases). Germline loops: CDR1 SGHNT, CDR2 YYREEE (reference sequence). The CDR3 has 14 amino acids. Between the trimmed V and J ends, which lost 2 bases and 2 bases, there was a span of 10 bases. The CDR3 DNA reads TGTGCCAGCAGCTTACTAGGGACAAACTATGGCTACACCTTC. This codes for CASSLLGTNYGYTF.